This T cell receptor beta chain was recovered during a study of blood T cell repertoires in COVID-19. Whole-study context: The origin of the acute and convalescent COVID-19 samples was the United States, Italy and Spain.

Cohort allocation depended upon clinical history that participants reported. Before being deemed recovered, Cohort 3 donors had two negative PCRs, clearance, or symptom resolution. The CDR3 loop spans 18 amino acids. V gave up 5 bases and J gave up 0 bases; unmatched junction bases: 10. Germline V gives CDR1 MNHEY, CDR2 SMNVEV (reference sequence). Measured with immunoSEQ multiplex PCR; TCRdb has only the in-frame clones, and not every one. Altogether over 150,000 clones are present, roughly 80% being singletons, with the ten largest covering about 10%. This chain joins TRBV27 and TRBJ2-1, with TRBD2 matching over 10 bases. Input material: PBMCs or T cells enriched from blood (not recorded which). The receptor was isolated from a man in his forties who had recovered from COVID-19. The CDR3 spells CASSPLGTSVSSYNEQFF. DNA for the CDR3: TGTGCCAGCAGTCCCCTCGGGACTAGCGTAAGCTCCTACAATGAGCAGTTCTTC.